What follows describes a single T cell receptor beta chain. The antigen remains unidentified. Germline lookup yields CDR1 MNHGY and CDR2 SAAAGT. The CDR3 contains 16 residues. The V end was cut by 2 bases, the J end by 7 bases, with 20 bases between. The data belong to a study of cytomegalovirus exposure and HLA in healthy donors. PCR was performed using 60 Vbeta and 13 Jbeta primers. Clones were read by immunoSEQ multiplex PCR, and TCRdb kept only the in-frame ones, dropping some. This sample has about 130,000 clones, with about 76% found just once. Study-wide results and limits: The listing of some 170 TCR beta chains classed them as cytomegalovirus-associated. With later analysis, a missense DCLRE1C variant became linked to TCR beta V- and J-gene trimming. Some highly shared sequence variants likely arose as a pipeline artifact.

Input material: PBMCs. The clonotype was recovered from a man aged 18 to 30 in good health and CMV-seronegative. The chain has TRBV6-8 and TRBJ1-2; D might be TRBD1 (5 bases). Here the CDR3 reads CASSYHIFVGVGGYTF. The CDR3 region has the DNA TGTGCCAGCAGTTACCACATTTTCGTAGGGGTAGGTGGCTACACCTTC.